These 13 T cell receptor beta chains originate from one sample sequenced in a study of blood T cell repertoires in COVID-19. The repertoire was sequenced with immunoSEQ multiplex PCR; TCRdb's copy has only in-frame clones and lacks some. The top ten clones hold 2.3% of a sample with about 390,000 clones, about 87% of them seen once. Sequences were obtained from peripheral blood. These receptors originate from an older woman with COVID-19, enrolled during active disease.

This chain joins TRBV5-1 and TRBJ1-2; D ambiguous. The CDR3 is made up of 15 amino acids. The germline gives CDR1 SGHRS, CDR2 YFSETQ. The V and J ends lost 0 bases and 5 bases respectively, with 14 bases between them. The CDR3, as DNA: TGCGCCAGCAGCTTGGGGAGGTTATCGGCGTATGGCTACACCTTC. This gives the protein CASSLGRLSAYGYTF.

V usage is TRBV11-2 and J usage is TRBJ1-3; D is undetermined. Germline CDR1 reads SGHAT; CDR2 reads FQNNGV. Trimming pared 4 bases from V and 4 bases from J, leaving 14 bases between. The CDR3 contains 15 residues. CDR3 in DNA: TGTGCCAGCAGCTCGAGTCAACTGTCGGGAAACACCATATATTTT. Amino acid sequence: CASSSSQLSGNTIYF.

The chain has TRBV10-3 and TRBJ2-5; 12 bases are a match to TRBD1. CDR1 and CDR2 from the germline V gene are ENHRY and SYGVKD. The V and J ends lost 2 bases and 10 bases, in that order; junction bases with no gene match: 14. The CDR3 sequence is 17 residues long. CDR3 nucleotide sequence: TGTGCCATCAGTGAGCGATCTGCCGGGACAGGGGGCAGGGGCCAGTACTTC. Translation: CAISERSAGTGGRGQYF.

The chain employs TRBV11-2 and TRBJ1-1, with a weak D call TRBD1 (6 bases). With 6 bases removed from V and 0 bases from J, the gap between germline ends came to 14 bases. Germline values: CDR1 SGHAT, CDR2 FQNNGV. This CDR3 comprises 15 residues. The CDR3 DNA reads TGTGCCAGCAGTAAAACAGGGACCATGAACACTGAAGCTTTCTTT. As protein: CASSKTGTMNTEAFF.

The chain has TRBV2 and TRBJ2-7; weak D call: TRBD1 (6 bases). Per germline, CDR1 SNHLY and CDR2 FYNNEI. There are 14 residues in the CDR3. With 5 bases removed from V and 9 bases from J, the gap between germline ends came to 20 bases. CDR3 in amino acids: CASSRGQRGSWQYF. The CDR3 DNA follows: TGTGCCAGCAGTAGGGGACAAAGAGGATCATGGCAGTACTTC.

The V and J genes are TRBV7-8 and TRBJ2-5; TRBD2 matches 8 bases. Germline values: CDR1 SGHVS, CDR2 FQNEAQ. The CDR3 is made up of 16 amino acids. The J segment lost 0 bases and the V segment lost 5 bases, leaving 8 bases of the junction unmatched. For the CDR3, the DNA is TGTGCCAGCAGCCCTCAACAGCGGGGGTACCAAGAGACCCAGTACTTC. Protein product: CASSPQQRGYQETQYF.

V usage is TRBV11-2 and J usage is TRBJ2-5; 11 bases are a match to TRBD2. V was clipped by 4 bases and J by 1 base; unmatched bases: 2. The CDR3 length is 15 residues. Germline assignment: CDR1 SGHAT and CDR2 FQNNGV. In DNA form, the CDR3 reads TGTGCCAGCAGCTCTAGCGGGGGGCCCCAAGAGACCCAGTACTTC. Its translation: CASSSSGGPQETQYF.

The genes are TRBV4-1 and TRBJ1-2; TRBD1 might be the D (5 bases). Trimming cost V 1 base and J 3 bases, with 12 bases left between them. Germline V lookup: CDR1 MGHRA, CDR2 YSYEKL. The CDR3 is 15 amino acids. CDR3 coding DNA: TGCGCCAGCAGCCAAGGACAGTCCAACCACTATGGCTACACCTTC. Translation: CASSQGQSNHYGYTF.

CDR3 in DNA: TGTGCCAGCAGCCCGGGACAGGGGCGAGGGGCCAACGTCCTGACTTTC. Translating it yields CASSPGQGRGANVLTF. The chain couples TRBV7-2 to TRBJ2-6; 10 positions match TRBD1. Germline CDR1 is SGHTA and CDR2 is FQGNSA. The CDR3 length is 16 residues. The J segment lost 4 bases and the V segment lost 5 bases, leaving 5 bases of the junction unmatched.

V and J are TRBV11-3 and TRBJ1-6, with TRBD1 identical over 8 bases. V was pared by 4 bases and J by 6 bases, with 2 bases of the junction left unmatched. The CDR3 is made up of 14 amino acids. The V gene's germline CDR1 is SGHNT and CDR2 YENEEA. This chain's CDR3 is CASSSDRANSPLHF. The CDR3, as DNA: TGTGCCAGCAGCTCGGACAGGGCTAATTCACCCCTCCACTTT.

V is TRBV1 and J is TRBJ2-1; the table assigns TRBD1, which was not confirmed against the DNA. TRBV1 is flagged as a pseudogene. CDR3 length equals 11 residues. The CDR3 reads CTSTTDRGQFF. CDR3 DNA: TGCACCAGCACCACGGACAGGGGACAGTTCTTC.

This clone was seen only once. CDR3 protein: CASSSGNWGYGYTF. The CDR3 nucleotides read TGTGCCAGCAGCTCAGGGAACTGGGGCTATGGCTACACCTTC. This chain connects TRBV5-5 to TRBJ1-2, with D possibly matching TRBD1 (5 bases). CDR1 is SGHKS, CDR2 YYEKEE, per germline (reference sequence). The V gene lost 3 bases and the J gene lost 4 bases, with 13 bases spanning the gap. This CDR3 spans 14 amino acids.

CDR3 sequence (DNA): TGCGCCAGCAGCCCGCAGGCAAACATGAACACTGAAGCTTTCTTT. This translates into CASSPQANMNTEAFF. The chain has TRBV5-1 and TRBJ1-1; the D is unclear. This CDR3 has 15 residues. From germline, CDR1 is SGHRS and CDR2 YFSETQ. Trimming took off 4 bases at V and 0 bases at J, with 13 bases between the two ends.